Each of the 13 T cell receptor beta chains below was sequenced from the same sample in a study of Tregs in tolerant kidney transplant recipients. Antigen specificity for these receptors is unknown. Clones were read by immunoSEQ multiplex PCR, and TCRdb kept only the in-frame ones, dropping some. Among about 19,000 clones listed, roughly 65% were seen once. Sequenced: Tregs from blood cultured with allogeneic cells. These receptors came from a human donor in good health.

V and J are TRBV11-2 and TRBJ2-1; 9 bases fit TRBD2. The ends lost 3 bases at V and 9 bases at J; junction bases unmatched: 15. CDR1 is SGHAT and CDR2 is FQNNGV in the germline V gene. This CDR3 is 17 amino acids long. This CDR3 reads CASSFRTLAGLTPEQFF. The CDR3 coding sequence is TGTGCCAGCAGCTTCCGCACACTAGCGGGCCTTACCCCTGAGCAGTTCTTC.

The chain combines TRBV6-5 with TRBJ2-2; D remains ambiguous. V lost 2 bases, J lost 5 bases, and 9 bases lay in between. Germline CDR1 MNHEY, CDR2 SVGAGI. This CDR3 has 14 residues. The CDR3 reads CASSYLSKTGELFF. DNA of the CDR3: TGTGCCAGCAGTTACCTGAGCAAAACCGGGGAGCTGTTTTTT.

CDR3 loop: CASSLGQGLNEKLFF. As DNA, the CDR3 is TGTGCCAGCAGCTTGGGACAGGGGTTAAATGAAAAACTGTTTTTT. The V call is TRBV5-8, the J call TRBJ1-4; 8 bases fit TRBD1. V gave up 0 bases and J gave up 5 bases; unmatched junction bases: 3. From germline, CDR1 is SGHTS and CDR2 YDEGEE. The CDR3 runs 15 residues.

The rearrangement links TRBV11-1 to TRBJ1-1; no definite D call. Deletions cut 2 bases from V and 1 base from J, with 11 bases between. This CDR3 is 15 amino acids long. The germline V gene has CDR1 SGHAT and CDR2 FQDESV (reference sequence). The CDR3 here is CASSLSSRGNTEAFF. The DNA for the CDR3 is TGTGCCAGCAGCTTATCGTCCCGGGGGAACACTGAAGCTTTCTTT.

This clone was observed a few times. V gene TRBV19 combines with J gene TRBJ2-3, with D hard to call. Germline CDR1 and CDR2: LNHDA and SQIVND (reference sequence). The CDR3 spans 11 residues. The V end lost 2 bases, the J end lost 7 bases, and 4 bases lay between the germline ends. The CDR3 reads CASSIRNTQYF. In DNA, the CDR3 is TGTGCCAGTAGTATAAGGAATACGCAGTATTTT.

The chain couples TRBV9 to TRBJ1-6; no reliable D call. This CDR3 is built from 14 residues. CDR1 and CDR2 from the germline V gene are SGDLS and YYNGEE. V lost 2 bases, J lost 11 bases, and 14 bases lay in between. CDR3 protein: CASSVGGVVAPLHF. In nucleotides, the CDR3 is TGTGCCAGCAGCGTGGGTGGGGTGGTAGCACCCCTCCACTTT.

The genes are TRBV6-9 and TRBJ2-7; 9 bases are shared with TRBD1. Germline-derived CDR1 and CDR2 are MNHGY and SVAAGI. The V and J ends lost 5 bases and 2 bases, in that order; junction bases with no gene match: 1. The CDR3 spans 13 residues. CDR3 loop: CASSRDRAYEQYF. The DNA for the CDR3 is TGTGCCAGCAGTCGGGACAGGGCCTACGAGCAGTACTTC.

The chain employs TRBV18 and TRBJ2-3; D unresolved. Trimming stripped 6 bases from V and 0 bases from J, with 4 bases between. In germline, CDR1 is KGHSH, CDR2 LQKENI. The CDR3 has 12 residues. The CDR3 DNA is TGTGCCAGCTCGCGTAGCACAGATACGCAGTATTTT. Translating it yields CASSRSTDTQYF.

V usage is TRBV6-6 and J usage is TRBJ1-6, with TRBD1 matching over 7 bases. The ends lost 0 bases at V and 7 bases at J; junction bases unmatched: 3. The CDR3 sequence is 15 residues long. Germline lookup yields CDR1 MNHNY and CDR2 SVGAGI (reference sequence). In DNA form, the CDR3 reads TGTGCCAGCAGTTACTCGACAGGGCTCAATTCACCCCTCCACTTT. Translation gives CASSYSTGLNSPLHF.

This clone was counted only a few times. The chain employs TRBV19 and TRBJ1-3; D is unclear. Trimming took off 3 bases at V and 0 bases at J, with 3 bases between the two ends. Looked up from germline, CDR1 is LNHDA and CDR2 is SQIVND (reference sequence). The CDR3 is 13 residues long. The CDR3 DNA is TGTGCCAGTAGTATCATCTCTGGAAACACCATATATTTT. This sequence encodes CASSIISGNTIYF.

The V and J genes are TRBV4-1 and TRBJ2-2, with 7 bases fitting TRBD2. Losses at the gene ends were 1 base for V and 5 bases for J; bases not matched to a gene: 10. Germline V gene sequence: CDR1 MGHRA, CDR2 YSYEKL. CDR3 length equals 17 residues. CDR3: CASSQVVGGSRTGELFF. In DNA form, the CDR3 reads TGCGCCAGCAGCCAAGTCGTTGGCGGGAGTCGGACCGGGGAGCTGTTTTTT.

The chain joins TRBV6-6 to TRBJ1-2; no definite D call. Looked up from germline, CDR1 is MNHNY and CDR2 is SVGAGI (reference sequence). The V end was cut by 7 bases, the J end by 9 bases, with 12 bases between. The CDR3 spans 11 residues. This CDR3 reads CASTSRDRYTF. DNA for the CDR3: TGTGCCAGCACATCGCGGGATCGCTACACCTTC.

The V call is TRBV11-3, the J call TRBJ1-6, with unresolved D. CDR3 size: 15 residues. The germline V and J ends were trimmed by 2 bases and 4 bases, with 9 bases remaining between them. Germline V gene lookup returns CDR1 SGHNT and CDR2 YENEEA. CDR3 sequence (DNA): TGTGCCAGCAGCTTAATGGGCTTTTATAATTCACCCCTCCACTTT. Protein product: CASSLMGFYNSPLHF.